This T cell receptor beta chain was sequenced for a study of CD8+CD57+ T cells in acquired aplastic anemia. Turning to the study itself: For CD4+ cells, healthy donors had an average of approximately 11 million reads.

The template used for profiling TCR beta VDJ and CDR3 was genomic DNA. TCRdb fed the reads into MiXCR, producing one record per CDR3 protein. The sample has approximately 50,000 distinct CDR3 sequences, 70% to 80% seen once. Unmatched junction bases numbered 6, after V lost 5 bases and J lost 2 bases. The CDR3 is 15 residues long. Germline V gene data show CDR1 as LNHDA and CDR2 as SQIVND (reference sequence). This clonotype is medium-sized within its sample. The sample consisted of sorted CD4+, CD8+, or CD8+CD57+ T cells (not recorded which) from PBMCs. This clonotype was obtained from a human donor in good health, serving as a control. V and J are TRBV19 and TRBJ1-5, with 7 bases lining up with TRBD1. The CDR3: CASSGTVEGNQPQHF. The CDR3, as DNA: TGTGCCAGTAGTGGGACAGTGGAAGGCAATCAGCCCCAGCATTTT.